What follows are 9 T cell receptor beta chains derived from one specimen sequenced in a study of CD8 T cells in Susac syndrome (dated by TCRdb to between 2018 and 2021). Library generation was performed with the immunoSEQ multiplex PCR assay. RNA was extracted using the RNeasy kit, and about 0.45 to 1 microgram was reverse transcribed with random hexamers. The public reads were reprocessed in TCRdb via fastp at Q25 and MiXCR, keeping in-frame beta chains. Identical CDR3 protein sequences are pooled into one entry, listed with their most common genes and DNA. This sample comprises more than 80,000 distinct CDR3 sequences, approximately 95% of them detected only once. The ten largest clones take up roughly 0.38% of the sample. The source material was CD8+ T cells from PBMCs. The receptors originated from a human donor with Susac syndrome.

The chain employs TRBV9 and TRBJ2-1; TRBD1 agrees at 7 bases. Per the germline V gene, CDR1 is SGDLS and CDR2 is YYNGEE. V lost 3 bases, J lost 5 bases, and 5 bases stayed unmatched. The CDR3 runs to 14 residues. CDR3 coding DNA: TGTGCCAGCAGCGAGGGGGCCCCCCACAATGAGCAGTTCTTC. Amino acid sequence: CASSEGAPHNEQFF. Variable domain in full (rest from reference TRBV9 and TRBJ2-1): DSGVTQTPKHLITATGQRVTLRCSPRSGDLSVYWYQQSLDQGLQFLIQYYNGEERAKGNILERFSAQQFPDLHSELNLSSLELGDSALYFCASSEGAPHNEQFFGPGTRLTVL.

This rearrangement joins TRBV20-1 to TRBJ2-7; D remains unclear. The CDR3 length is 13 residues. CDR1 and CDR2 (germline): DFQATT, SNEGSKA (reference sequence). The germline V and J ends were trimmed by 3 bases and 0 bases, with 9 bases remaining between them. The CDR3 DNA follows: TGCAGTGCTAGCCTTCGAAACTCCTACGAGCAGTACTTC. Residues: CSASLRNSYEQYF.

The chain recombines TRBV6-2 or TRBV6-3 with TRBJ2-2; D may be TRBD1 or TRBD2 (5 bases each). Germline CDR1 and CDR2: MNHEY and SVGEGT. V lost 7 bases to trimming and J lost 5 bases, with 20 bases between them. CDR3 length equals 16 residues. CDR3 protein: CASNRGDPSGTGELFF. DNA of the CDR3: TGTGCCAGCAACCGAGGGGACCCCTCGGGGACCGGGGAGCTGTTTTTT.

The rearrangement joins TRBV29-1 to TRBJ2-7; D unresolved. The germline V and J ends were trimmed by 7 bases and 0 bases, with 7 bases remaining between them. The length of the CDR3 is 11 residues. Germline V CDR1 and CDR2: SQVTM, ANQGSEA. The CDR3 reads CSAVTSYEQYF. In nucleotides, the CDR3 is TGCAGCGCAGTCACCTCCTACGAGCAGTACTTC.

The V and J genes are TRBV5-1 and TRBJ2-7; maybe TRBD2 (5 bases). Germline values: CDR1 SGHRS, CDR2 YFSETQ. V was shortened by 0 bases and J by 6 bases, with 16 bases between the two germline ends. The CDR3 consists of 15 residues. CDR3 region: CASSLALGVGLEQYF. DNA of the CDR3: TGCGCCAGCAGCTTGGCCTTGGGAGTCGGGCTCGAGCAGTACTTC.

This clonotype was counted only a few times. The chain joins TRBV7-6 to TRBJ2-3; 10 bases align to TRBD2. This CDR3 has 19 residues. V gave up 0 bases and J gave up 0 bases; unmatched junction bases: 9. Germline CDR1 is SGHVS and CDR2 is FNYEAQ. The CDR3 region has the DNA TGTGCCAGCAGCTTAGCGCTCTCTAGCGGGGGTGCTAGCACAGATACGCAGTATTTT. Translated: CASSLALSSGGASTDTQYF.

The chain recombines TRBV7-8 with TRBJ2-5, with TRBD1 as a possible D gene (5 bases). The germline CDR1 and CDR2 sequences are SGHVS and FQNEAQ. The CDR3 runs to 15 residues. The V end lost 5 bases, the J end lost 5 bases, and 18 bases lay between the germline ends. CDR3 sequence reads: CASSPDSGLRETQYF. The CDR3 coding sequence is TGTGCCAGCAGCCCCGACAGTGGATTGAGGGAGACCCAGTACTTC.

The chain employs TRBV2 and TRBJ2-1; TRBD1 matches at 9 bases. The CDR3 spans 14 residues. CDR1 and CDR2 from the germline V gene are SNHLY and FYNNEI. The V and J ends lost 4 bases and 8 bases, in that order; junction bases with no gene match: 6. CDR3 in DNA: TGTGCCAGCAGTGGGACAGGGGTAGGCGATGAGCAGTTCTTC. It encodes CASSGTGVGDEQFF.

CDR3 residues: CASSFQAGANVLTF. CDR3 coding DNA: TGTGCCAGCAGTTTCCAGGCTGGGGCCAACGTCCTGACTTTC. The J gene is TRBJ2-6, the V gene TRBV12-3 or TRBV12-4; no reliable D call. The V and J ends lost 3 bases and 2 bases respectively, with 5 bases between them. The CDR3 extends over 14 amino acids.